Listed below are T cell receptor beta chains from one sample, sequenced in a study of cytomegalovirus exposure and HLA in healthy donors. Clones were sequenced by immunoSEQ multiplex PCR, and TCRdb holds only the in-frame ones, with some missing. The sample consists of some 130,000 clones, approximately 81% of them appearing once. Material: PBMCs. These receptors were taken from a man aged 18 to 30 in good health and CMV-seronegative. CDR3s include the opening cysteine and the closing phenylalanine or tryptophan. The D gene is left open where the match is weak. Some rows have no size entry. The others give once, few or many, or a class for an expanded clone.

D gene: -; V gene: TRBV29-1; J gene: TRBJ1-2; clone size: -; CDR3 protein: CSVATANYGYTF; CDR3 DNA: TGCAGCGTTGCGACAGCTAACTATGGCTACACCTTC
D gene: TRBD1; V gene: TRBV7-3; J gene: TRBJ1-1; clone size: -; CDR3 protein: CASSLFVDRVRNTEAFF; CDR3 DNA: TGTGCCAGCAGCTTATTTGTGGACAGGGTAAGGAACACTGAAGCTTTCTTT
D gene: TRBD2; V gene: TRBV2; J gene: TRBJ2-2; clone size: -; CDR3 protein: CASSERSGIIGELFF; CDR3 DNA: TGTGCCAGCAGTGAACGTAGCGGGATAATCGGGGAGCTGTTTTTT
D gene: TRBD1; V gene: TRBV5-4; J gene: TRBJ2-2; clone size: -; CDR3 protein: CASSLKTGQAGELFF; CDR3 DNA: TGTGCCAGCAGCCTTAAGACAGGGCAAGCCGGGGAGCTGTTTTTT
D gene: -; V gene: TRBV18; J gene: TRBJ2-5; clone size: -; CDR3 protein: CASSQVQGETQYF; CDR3 DNA: TGTGCCAGCTCACAAGTTCAGGGGGAGACCCAGTACTTC
D gene: TRBD1; V gene: TRBV7-8; J gene: TRBJ2-1; clone size: -; CDR3 protein: CASSLGTVSYNEQFF; CDR3 DNA: TGTGCCAGCAGCCTGGGGACAGTCTCCTACAATGAGCAGTTCTTC
D gene: -; V gene: TRBV9; J gene: TRBJ2-2; clone size: -; CDR3 protein: CASSVGLWRNTGELFF; CDR3 DNA: TGTGCCAGCAGCGTAGGGCTCTGGAGGAACACCGGGGAGCTGTTTTTT
D gene: -; V gene: TRBV18; J gene: TRBJ2-1; clone size: -; CDR3 protein: CASSPTNYEQFF; CDR3 DNA: TGTGCCAGCTCACCAACGAACTATGAGCAGTTCTTC
D gene: -; V gene: TRBV4-1; J gene: TRBJ2-3; clone size: -; CDR3 protein: CASSQGGLRADTQYF; CDR3 DNA: TGCGCCAGCAGCCAAGGGGGACTCCGCGCAGATACGCAGTATTTT
D gene: -; V gene: TRBV5-1; J gene: TRBJ1-1; clone size: -; CDR3 protein: CASSDRINTEAFF; CDR3 DNA: TGCGCCAGCAGCGACAGGATCAACACTGAAGCTTTCTTT
D gene: -; V gene: TRBV7-2; J gene: TRBJ2-5; clone size: -; CDR3 protein: CASSFQGSGAETQYF; CDR3 DNA: TGTGCCAGCAGCTTCCAGGGGTCTGGGGCAGAGACCCAGTACTTC
D gene: TRBD1; V gene: TRBV18; J gene: TRBJ1-5; clone size: -; CDR3 protein: CASSRAPGQGYQPQHF; CDR3 DNA: TGTGCCAGCTCACGGGCACCGGGACAGGGATATCAGCCCCAGCATTTT
D gene: -; V gene: TRBV6-1; J gene: TRBJ2-1; clone size: -; CDR3 protein: CASSEMPSAGHEQFF; CDR3 DNA: TGTGCCAGCAGTGAGATGCCTAGTGCTGGCCATGAGCAGTTCTTC
D gene: -; V gene: TRBV13; J gene: TRBJ2-3; clone size: -; CDR3 protein: CASSLGGSLGTDTQYF; CDR3 DNA: TGTGCCAGCAGCTTAGGAGGGAGCCTCGGCACAGATACGCAGTATTTT
D gene: -; V gene: TRBV6-5; J gene: TRBJ2-2; clone size: -; CDR3 protein: CASHSITGELFF; CDR3 DNA: TGTGCCAGCCATAGTATCACCGGGGAGCTGTTTTTT
D gene: TRBD2; V gene: TRBV7-2; J gene: TRBJ2-1; clone size: -; CDR3 protein: CASSINPSGSHEQFF; CDR3 DNA: TGTGCCAGCAGCATCAATCCTAGCGGGAGTCATGAGCAGTTCTTC
D gene: TRBD2; V gene: TRBV2; J gene: TRBJ2-1; clone size: -; CDR3 protein: CASGPAGGPYNEQFF; CDR3 DNA: TGTGCCAGCGGGCCAGCGGGAGGGCCCTACAATGAGCAGTTCTTC
D gene: TRBD2; V gene: TRBV9; J gene: TRBJ2-5; clone size: once; CDR3 protein: CASSVGSASGRETQYF; CDR3 DNA: TGTGCCAGCAGCGTAGGGAGTGCTAGCGGGAGGGAGACCCAGTACTTC
D gene: TRBD1; V gene: TRBV5-1; J gene: TRBJ2-1; clone size: once; CDR3 protein: CASSPAPGQGANEQFF; CDR3 DNA: TGCGCCAGCAGCCCAGCCCCGGGACAGGGGGCTAATGAGCAGTTCTTC
D gene: -; V gene: TRBV29-1; J gene: TRBJ2-2; clone size: -; CDR3 protein: CSVALDRPNTGELFF; CDR3 DNA: TGCAGCGTTGCTCTTGACAGACCGAACACCGGGGAGCTGTTTTTT
D gene: -; V gene: TRBV7-6; J gene: TRBJ2-7; clone size: -; CDR3 protein: CASSPLINSYEQYF; CDR3 DNA: TGTGCCAGCAGCCCTCTAATCAACTCCTACGAGCAGTACTTC
D gene: -; V gene: TRBV19; J gene: TRBJ2-7; clone size: -; CDR3 protein: CASSIELRAVEQYF; CDR3 DNA: TGTGCCAGTAGTATAGAGTTGCGGGCAGTCGAGCAGTACTTC
D gene: TRBD2; V gene: TRBV5-1; J gene: TRBJ2-1; clone size: once; CDR3 protein: CASSLVGSGRAGEQFF; CDR3 DNA: TGCGCCAGCAGCTTGGTAGGTAGCGGGAGGGCCGGGGAGCAGTTCTTC
D gene: -; V gene: TRBV10-2; J gene: TRBJ1-2; clone size: -; CDR3 protein: CASSESPGSGYTF; CDR3 DNA: TGCGCCAGCAGTGAGTCACCAGGTTCTGGCTACACCTTC
D gene: TRBD1; V gene: TRBV28; J gene: TRBJ1-5; clone size: few; CDR3 protein: CATTQDRVPPNQPQHF; CDR3 DNA: TGTGCCACCACGCAGGACAGGGTACCGCCCAATCAGCCCCAGCATTTT
D gene: -; V gene: TRBV19; J gene: TRBJ2-7; clone size: -; CDR3 protein: CAVGQGKLYEQYF; CDR3 DNA: TGTGCCGTCGGTCAGGGAAAGCTTTACGAGCAGTACTTC
D gene: TRBD1; V gene: TRBV5-5; J gene: TRBJ1-5; clone size: -; CDR3 protein: CASSYGGTGENSNQPQHF; CDR3 DNA: TGTGCCAGCAGCTACGGCGGGACAGGGGAAAATAGCAATCAGCCCCAGCATTTT
D gene: TRBD2; V gene: TRBV6-4; J gene: TRBJ2-3; clone size: few; CDR3 protein: CASSQEGASGSDTQYF; CDR3 DNA: TGTGCCAGCAGTCAAGAAGGGGCTAGCGGGAGTGATACGCAGTATTTT
D gene: -; V gene: TRBV5-1; J gene: TRBJ2-1; clone size: few; CDR3 protein: CASALAYEQFF; CDR3 DNA: TGCGCCAGCGCGTTAGCATATGAGCAGTTCTTC
D gene: TRBD1; V gene: TRBV7-3; J gene: TRBJ2-7; clone size: -; CDR3 protein: CASSIGTGVSYEQYF; CDR3 DNA: TGTGCCAGCAGCATTGGGACAGGGGTGTCCTACGAGCAGTACTTC
D gene: TRBD2; V gene: TRBV9; J gene: TRBJ2-1; clone size: -; CDR3 protein: CASSAPLAGPRNEQFF; CDR3 DNA: TGTGCCAGCAGCGCACCCCTAGCGGGACCTCGGAATGAGCAGTTCTTC
D gene: -; V gene: TRBV6-1; J gene: TRBJ2-3; clone size: -; CDR3 protein: CAIQGEATDTQYF; CDR3 DNA: TGTGCCATCCAAGGGGAAGCTACAGATACGCAGTATTTT
D gene: -; V gene: TRBV5-4; J gene: TRBJ2-1; clone size: -; CDR3 protein: CASSLQGEQFF; CDR3 DNA: TGTGCCAGCAGCTTGCAGGGTGAGCAGTTCTTC
D gene: -; V gene: TRBV6-5; J gene: TRBJ1-5; clone size: -; CDR3 protein: CASSWGREYQPQHF; CDR3 DNA: TGTGCCAGCAGTTGGGGGCGCGAGTATCAGCCCCAGCATTTT